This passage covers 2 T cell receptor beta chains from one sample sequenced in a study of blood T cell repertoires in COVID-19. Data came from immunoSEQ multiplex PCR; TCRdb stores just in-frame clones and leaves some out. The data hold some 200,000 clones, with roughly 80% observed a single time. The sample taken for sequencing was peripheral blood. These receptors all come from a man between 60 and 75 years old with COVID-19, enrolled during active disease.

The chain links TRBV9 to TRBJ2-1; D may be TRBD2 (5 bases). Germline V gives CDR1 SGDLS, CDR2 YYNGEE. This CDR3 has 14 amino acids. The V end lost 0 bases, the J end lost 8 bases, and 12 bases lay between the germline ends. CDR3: CASSVGNGGYEQFF. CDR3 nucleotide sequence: TGTGCCAGCAGCGTAGGGAACGGAGGCTATGAGCAGTTCTTC.

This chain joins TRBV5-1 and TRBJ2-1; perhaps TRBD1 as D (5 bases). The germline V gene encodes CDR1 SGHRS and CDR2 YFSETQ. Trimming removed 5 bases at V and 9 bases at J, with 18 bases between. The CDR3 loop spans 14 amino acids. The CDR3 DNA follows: TGCGCCAGCAGTAACGCCAGGGATAGTGGTGAGCAGTTCTTC. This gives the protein CASSNARDSGEQFF.